The 2 T cell receptor beta chains below come from one sample, sequenced in a study of blood T cells in healthy people across ages. The authors ran a second PCR of about 6 to 12 cycles using a sample-barcoded 5' primer and a J-beta primer mix. Using its own MiXCR run on the 5' RACE reads, TCRdb lists one record per CDR3 protein. This repertoire shows 550,000 to 600,000 distinct CDR3 sequences, approximately 27% found once; its top ten account for about 18%. The sequencing sample was made of blood. These TCRs come from a woman in her seventies in good health.

V gene TRBV7-2 combines with J gene TRBJ1-2, with D possibly matching TRBD1 (5 bases). V was pared by 4 bases and J by 2 bases, with 11 bases between. Germline assignment: CDR1 SGHTA and CDR2 FQGNSA. CDR3 length equals 14 residues. In DNA, the CDR3 is TGTGCCAGCAGCTCCTCGGGACGGAACTATGGCTACACCTTC. It codes for CASSSSGRNYGYTF.

In this sample, this clonotype turned up a few times. This chain links TRBV15 with TRBJ1-3; no clear D gene. This CDR3 spans 14 amino acids. Trimming cost V 4 bases and J 0 bases, with 7 bases left between them. CDR1 LNHNV and CDR2 YYDKDF come from the germline V gene (reference sequence). The CDR3 reads CATSTLTSGNTIYF. In DNA form, the CDR3 reads TGTGCCACCAGCACGCTTACCTCTGGAAACACCATATATTTT.